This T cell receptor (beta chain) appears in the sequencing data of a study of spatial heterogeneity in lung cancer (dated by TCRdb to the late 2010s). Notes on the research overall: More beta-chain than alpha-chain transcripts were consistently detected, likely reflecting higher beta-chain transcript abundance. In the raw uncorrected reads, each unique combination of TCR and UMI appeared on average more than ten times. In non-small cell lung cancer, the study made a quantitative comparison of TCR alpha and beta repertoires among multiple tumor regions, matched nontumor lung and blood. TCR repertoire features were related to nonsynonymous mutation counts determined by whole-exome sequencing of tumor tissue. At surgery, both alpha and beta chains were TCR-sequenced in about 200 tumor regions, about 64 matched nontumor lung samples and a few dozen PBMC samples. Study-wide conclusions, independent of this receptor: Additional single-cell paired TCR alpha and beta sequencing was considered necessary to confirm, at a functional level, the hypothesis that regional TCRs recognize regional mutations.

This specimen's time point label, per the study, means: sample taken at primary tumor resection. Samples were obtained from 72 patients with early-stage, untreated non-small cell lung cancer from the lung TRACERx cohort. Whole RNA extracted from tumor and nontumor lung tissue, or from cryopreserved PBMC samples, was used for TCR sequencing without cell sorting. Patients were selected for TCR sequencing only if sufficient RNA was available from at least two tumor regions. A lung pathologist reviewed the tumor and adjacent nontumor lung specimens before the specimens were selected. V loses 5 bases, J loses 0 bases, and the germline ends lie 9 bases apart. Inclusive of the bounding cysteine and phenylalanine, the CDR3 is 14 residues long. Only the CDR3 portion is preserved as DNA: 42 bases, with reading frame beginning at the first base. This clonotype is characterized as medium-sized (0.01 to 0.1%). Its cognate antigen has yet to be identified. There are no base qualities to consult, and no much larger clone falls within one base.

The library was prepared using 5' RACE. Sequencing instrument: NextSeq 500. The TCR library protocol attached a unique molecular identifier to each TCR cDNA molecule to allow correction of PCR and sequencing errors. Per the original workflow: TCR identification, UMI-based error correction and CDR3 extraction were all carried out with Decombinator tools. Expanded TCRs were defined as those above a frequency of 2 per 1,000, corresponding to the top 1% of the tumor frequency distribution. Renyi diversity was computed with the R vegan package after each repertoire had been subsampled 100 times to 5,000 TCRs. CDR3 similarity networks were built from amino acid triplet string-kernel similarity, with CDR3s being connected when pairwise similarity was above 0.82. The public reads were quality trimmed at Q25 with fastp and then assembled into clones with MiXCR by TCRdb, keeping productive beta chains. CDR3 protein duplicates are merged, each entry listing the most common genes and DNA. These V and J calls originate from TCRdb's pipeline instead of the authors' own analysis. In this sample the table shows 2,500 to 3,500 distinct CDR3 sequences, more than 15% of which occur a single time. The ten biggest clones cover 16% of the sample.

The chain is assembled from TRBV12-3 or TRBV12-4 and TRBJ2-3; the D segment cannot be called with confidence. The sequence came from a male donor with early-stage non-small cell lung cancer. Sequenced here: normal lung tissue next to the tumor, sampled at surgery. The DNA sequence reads TGTGCCAGCAGTCCATCCCATAGCACAGATACGCAGTATTTT. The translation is CASSPSHSTDTQYF.